The 26 T cell receptor beta chains reported below all come from one sample, sequenced in a study of early T cells in non-severe SARS-CoV-2 infection (TCRdb year 2021). Library creation used 5' RACE. The instrument given in TCRdb is NextSeq 500. TCRdb reprocessed the public reads (quality trimming at Q25 with fastp, clone calling with MiXCR) and kept in-frame beta chains. Rows are unified per CDR3 protein, each entry keeping the most common DNA and genes. This sample has about 59,000 distinct CDR3 sequences in its table, and around 12% of those were observed once. Jointly, the top ten make up 2.9% of the sample. Input material: whole blood. Source of these receptors: an adult who was a healthcare worker with PCR-confirmed SARS-CoV-2 infection or an uninfected control (not recorded which).

This clonotype appeared a few times. The chain joins TRBV18 to TRBJ1-4, with unresolved D. From germline, CDR1 is KGHSH and CDR2 LQKENI. V was shortened by 6 bases and J by 8 bases, with 13 bases between the two germline ends. The CDR3 is 13 residues long. The CDR3 DNA is TGTGCCAGCTCCCCGGCCGTGGGGGAAAAACTGTTTTTT. Its translation: CASSPAVGEKLFF.

The CDR3 is CSAPIGLAGPFNAQYF. The CDR3 DNA reads TGCAGTGCCCCCATTGGGCTAGCGGGACCCTTTAATGCGCAGTATTTT. The V gene is TRBV20-1, the J gene TRBJ2-3; 9 bases match TRBD2. CDR1 and CDR2 (germline): DFQATT, SNEGSKA (reference sequence). V trimming: 6 bases; J trimming: 10 bases; junction bases outside the gene matches: 20. The CDR3 runs 16 residues.

In its sample, this clonotype was seen many times. This rearrangement joins TRBV30 to TRBJ1-3, with D perhaps matching TRBD1 (6 bases). Looked up from germline, CDR1 is GTSNPN and CDR2 is SVGIG (reference sequence). Trimming removed 0 bases from V and 4 bases from J, with 10 bases in between. The CDR3 consists of 14 residues. Here the CDR3 DNA reads TGTGCCTGGAGTGTACAGGGAGGAGGAAACACCATATATTTT. Translating it yields CAWSVQGGGNTIYF.

This clonotype was counted many times. J is TRBJ2-1 and V is TRBV10-3; TRBD2 matches at 8 bases. Unmatched junction bases numbered 2, after V lost 2 bases and J lost 8 bases. This CDR3 has 13 amino acids. Per germline, CDR1 ENHRY and CDR2 SYGVKD. This CDR3 reads CAISERREDEQFF. Here the CDR3 DNA reads TGTGCCATCAGTGAGCGGCGGGAGGATGAGCAGTTCTTC.

This clonotype was seen ten or more times. V and J are TRBV28 and TRBJ1-5, with D perhaps matching TRBD1 (5 bases). Germline CDR1 reads MDHEN; CDR2 reads SYDVKM. CDR3 size: 15 residues. With 4 bases removed from V and 3 bases from J, the gap between germline ends came to 13 bases. The CDR3 sequence: CASSYVGVDNQPQHF. DNA for the CDR3: TGTGCCAGCAGTTATGTGGGGGTTGACAATCAGCCCCAGCATTTT.

The chain combines TRBV29-1 with TRBJ1-1, with D unclear. V lost 4 bases to trimming and J lost 1 base, with 7 bases between them. The CDR3 is 12 residues long. CDR1 SQVTM and CDR2 ANQGSEA come from the germline V gene. CDR3 in amino acids: CSVGQTNTEAFF. As DNA, the CDR3 is TGCAGCGTTGGGCAGACGAACACTGAAGCTTTCTTT. The full variable domain, its missing parts supplied by reference TRBV29-1 and TRBJ1-1, is SAVISQKPSRDICQRGTSLTIQCQVDSQVTMMFWYRQQPGQSLTLIATANQGSEATYESGFVIDKFPISRPNLTFSTLTVSNMSPEDSSIYLCSVGQTNTEAFFGQGTRLTVV.

There are a few counts of this clonotype. The chain carries TRBV11-2 and TRBJ2-5; TRBD1 aligns across 8 bases. The V segment lost 5 bases and the J segment 5 bases; nucleotides outside the gene matches: 10. The CDR3 has 15 residues. Germline loops: CDR1 SGHAT, CDR2 FQNNGV. The CDR3 DNA follows: TGTGCCAGCAGCCTTGACAGGGGCGGGACGGAGACCCAGTACTTC. This codes for CASSLDRGGTETQYF.

This chain uses TRBV4-2 with TRBJ1-3; D gene uncertain. V was pared by 4 bases and J by 4 bases, with 14 bases between. The CDR3 extends over 15 amino acids. Germline V gene lookup returns CDR1 LGHNA and CDR2 YNFKEQ. The chain's CDR3 is CASSLDRTDGNTIYF. In DNA form, the CDR3 reads TGTGCCAGCAGCCTCGACCGGACGGACGGAAACACCATATATTTT.

The chain carries TRBV29-1 and TRBJ2-2, with TRBD2 identical over 14 bases. With V trimmed by 4 bases and J by 6 bases, 4 bases remained unmatched. CDR1 and CDR2 (germline): SQVTM, ANQGSEA. CDR3 length equals 15 residues. The CDR3: CSVAGLAGAAGELFF. The DNA for the CDR3 is TGCAGCGTTGCGGGACTAGCGGGGGCTGCCGGGGAGCTGTTTTTT.

This clonotype came up many times. The chain combines TRBV7-9 with TRBJ1-1; the D is unclear. The CDR3 covers 14 residues. Germline CDR1 and CDR2: SEHNR and FQNEAQ (reference sequence). V dropped 2 bases and J dropped 1 base, with 8 bases sitting between them. This CDR3 reads CASSLPVGNTEAFF. For the CDR3, the DNA is TGTGCCAGCAGCTTACCGGTGGGGAACACTGAAGCTTTCTTT.

This clonotype has a count of ten or more. This chain connects TRBV5-1 to TRBJ1-2; 9 bases align to TRBD1. V gave up 3 bases and J gave up 2 bases; unmatched junction bases: 8. Germline assignment: CDR1 SGHRS and CDR2 YFSETQ. CDR3 length equals 16 residues. The CDR3 sequence is CASSSQGQGANYGYTF. The CDR3 nucleotides read TGCGCCAGCAGCTCCCAGGGACAGGGAGCGAACTATGGCTACACCTTC.

The rearrangement links TRBV19 to TRBJ1-3; no definite D call. Between the trimmed V and J ends, which lost 0 bases and 2 bases, there was a span of 14 bases. Germline V lookup: CDR1 LNHDA, CDR2 SQIVND (reference sequence). The CDR3 has 17 amino acids. CDR3 sequence reads: CASSIDTPVVPGNTIYF. The DNA for the CDR3 is TGTGCCAGTAGTATAGATACACCAGTCGTCCCTGGAAACACCATATATTTT. The full variable domain, in which reference TRBV19 and TRBJ1-3 provide the parts outside the CDR3, is DGGITQSPKYLFRKEGQNVTLSCEQNLNHDAMYWYRQDPGQGLRLIYYSQIVNDFQKGDIAEGYSVSREKKESFPLTVTSAQKNPTAFYLCASSIDTPVVPGNTIYFGEGSWLTVV.

This clonotype was recorded a few times. This rearrangement joins TRBV10-3 to TRBJ2-1; 8 positions match TRBD2. Germline loops: CDR1 ENHRY, CDR2 SYGVKD. Trimming cost V 2 bases and J 8 bases; bases outside gene matches: 8. CDR3 length: 15 residues. The CDR3 spells CAISEGAGAGDEQFF. CDR3 DNA: TGTGCCATCAGTGAGGGAGCGGGAGCGGGTGATGAGCAGTTCTTC.

The rearrangement links TRBV19 to TRBJ2-1; 8 bases match TRBD2. The CDR3 has 14 amino acids. Looked up from germline, CDR1 is LNHDA and CDR2 is SQIVND (reference sequence). V lost 3 bases and J lost 3; bases outside the gene matches: 1. The CDR3 loop reads CASSISGDYNEQFF. CDR3 nucleotide sequence: TGTGCCAGTAGTATTAGCGGGGACTACAATGAGCAGTTCTTC.

The chain combines TRBV5-6 with TRBJ2-6; perhaps TRBD1 as D (6 bases). Trimming pared 0 bases from V and 0 bases from J, leaving 10 bases between. CDR1 SGHDT and CDR2 YYEEEE come from the germline V gene. This CDR3 has 17 residues. The CDR3 here is CASSLGQGFSGANVLTF. CDR3 DNA: TGTGCCAGCAGCTTGGGGCAGGGGTTCTCTGGGGCCAACGTCCTGACTTTC.

Many counts were recorded for this clonotype. This chain links TRBV15 with TRBJ2-3; 9 positions match TRBD1. The CDR3 length is 17 residues. Germline CDR1 reads LNHNV; CDR2 reads YYDKDF (reference sequence). J was trimmed by 2 bases and V by 0 bases; bases with no gene match: 6. The CDR3, as DNA: TGTGCCACCAGCAGAGATCGGGGGACAGGGAACACAGATACGCAGTATTTT. Encoded protein: CATSRDRGTGNTDTQYF.

This clonotype occurred a few times. V and J are TRBV7-2 and TRBJ1-1; D may be TRBD1 (5 bases). CDR1 SGHTA and CDR2 FQGNSA come from the germline V gene. Between the trimmed V and J ends, which lost 9 bases and 6 bases, there was a span of 11 bases. The CDR3 consists of 11 residues. CDR3 residues: CASRRVAEAFF. In DNA form, the CDR3 reads TGTGCCAGTCGCAGGGTCGCTGAAGCTTTCTTT.

This clonotype came up many times. One junction end disagrees with the germline gene, perhaps due to a read error. The chain combines TRBV2 with TRBJ2-3; 8 nucleotides match TRBD2. Germline assignment: CDR1 SNHLY and CDR2 FYNNEI. The CDR3 runs to 15 residues. The CDR3 sequence: CASSEAGVVTDTQYF. For the CDR3, the DNA is TGTGCCAGCAGCGAAGCGGGGGTGGTCACAGATACGCAGTATTTT.

The chain has TRBV5-4 and TRBJ2-5, with D hard to call. Germline values: CDR1 SGHNT, CDR2 YYREEE (reference sequence). CDR3 size: 14 residues. Trimming took 1 base from V and 3 from J, leaving 10 bases between them. The chain's CDR3 is CASSLPSREETQYF. The CDR3 bases are TGTGCCAGCAGCTTGCCCAGCAGAGAAGAGACCCAGTACTTC.

This clonotype occurred many times. The chain recombines TRBV20-1 with TRBJ2-7, with 7 bases that match TRBD2. There are 16 residues in the CDR3. V lost 6 bases, J lost 0 bases, and 14 bases stayed unmatched. The germline V gene encodes CDR1 DFQATT and CDR2 SNEGSKA (reference sequence). Here the CDR3 DNA reads TGCAGTGCCCAACCCCCGAGCGGGGCCAGCTCCTACGAGCAGTACTTC. It codes for CSAQPPSGASSYEQYF.

The chain combines TRBV27 with TRBJ1-4; TRBD1 matches at 7 bases. Trimming cost V 6 bases and J 9 bases; bases outside gene matches: 13. The CDR3 loop spans 15 amino acids. Looked up from germline, CDR1 is MNHEY and CDR2 is SMNVEV (reference sequence). The CDR3, as DNA: TGTGCCAGCAGCCTAGGGTCGGGACAGCAAAAAAAACTGTTTTTT. Its protein is CASSLGSGQQKKLFF.

Points on this clonotype: A much larger clone lies one base from this, so it may be a read error. The CDR3, as DNA: TGTGCCAGCAGGTTAGGAACATTGGGATTGACTAATGAAAAACTGTTTTTT. It yields the protein CASRLGTLGLTNEKLFF. The rearrangement links TRBV11-2 to TRBJ1-4; D is uncertain. The germline gives CDR1 SGHAT, CDR2 FQNNGV. This CDR3 has 17 amino acids.

The gene calls are TRBV3-1 and TRBJ2-3; D is possibly TRBD2 (7 bases). The length of the CDR3 is 17 residues. Germline loops: CDR1 LGHDT, CDR2 YNNKEL (reference sequence). V shed 0 bases and J shed 0 bases, with 13 bases lying between them. DNA for the CDR3: TGTGCCAGCAGCCAAGATAAGGGGGGGTACAGCACAGATACGCAGTATTTT. Protein: CASSQDKGGYSTDTQYF.

This clonotype was observed a single time. The V gene is TRBV3-1, the J gene TRBJ2-3; D gene uncertain. CDR1 and CDR2 (germline): LGHDT, YNNKEL (reference sequence). This CDR3 is 13 amino acids long. Trimming took off 3 bases at V and 8 bases at J, with 12 bases between the two ends. CDR3 protein: CASSHYISRTQYF. In DNA form, the CDR3 reads TGTGCCAGCAGCCATTATATATCGCGTACGCAGTATTTT.

This clonotype occurred many times. The CDR3 nucleotides read TGTGCCAGCAGCTCGGATCACCTTGGGACTAATGAAAAACTGTTTTTT. Its translation: CASSSDHLGTNEKLFF. This chain connects TRBV5-4 to TRBJ1-4; D is undetermined. The CDR3 spans 16 residues. V was shortened by 3 bases and J by 2 bases, with 14 bases between the two germline ends. Looked up from germline, CDR1 is SGHNT and CDR2 is YYREEE (reference sequence).

This clonotype was counted a few times. This chain links TRBV5-1 with TRBJ2-7, with 11 bases lining up with TRBD2. The CDR3 sequence is 16 residues long. Germline values: CDR1 SGHRS, CDR2 YFSETQ. The ends lost 4 bases at V and 2 bases at J; junction bases unmatched: 8. This CDR3 is CASSPGLAGGTYEQYF. CDR3 DNA: TGCGCCAGCAGCCCCGGCCTAGCGGGAGGTACCTACGAGCAGTACTTC. The full variable domain, its missing parts supplied by reference TRBV5-1 and TRBJ2-7, is KAGVTQTPRYLIKTRGQQVTLSCSPISGHRSVSWYQQTPGQGLQFLFEYFSETQRNKGNFPGRFSGRQFSNSRSEMNVSTLELGDSALYLCASSPGLAGGTYEQYFGPGTRLTVT.